This entry is about one T cell receptor (beta chain). Its antigen is still unknown. TCRdb's copy holds only in-frame clones and misses some; the assay was immunoSEQ multiplex PCR. The table includes fewer than 120,000 clones, 80% to 90% detected once. These data are taken from a study of T cell responses to AZD1222 COVID-19 vaccine. The CDR3 is 15 residues long. Trimming removed 4 bases from V and 5 bases from J, with 15 bases in between. Germline V lookup: CDR1 SGDLS, CDR2 YYNGEE. Study results and limitations: Only six AZD1222 recipients tested seropositive at baseline.

This receptor was obtained from an adult who received the AZD1222 COVID-19 vaccine. This sample comprised peripheral blood, obtained 28 days after the second AZD1222 dose. The chain couples TRBV9 to TRBJ1-4; maybe TRBD1 (6 bases). The CDR3 loop is CASSWGGGGNEKLFF. CDR3 sequence (DNA): TGTGCCAGCAGCTGGGGGGGCGGGGGGAATGAAAAACTGTTTTTT.